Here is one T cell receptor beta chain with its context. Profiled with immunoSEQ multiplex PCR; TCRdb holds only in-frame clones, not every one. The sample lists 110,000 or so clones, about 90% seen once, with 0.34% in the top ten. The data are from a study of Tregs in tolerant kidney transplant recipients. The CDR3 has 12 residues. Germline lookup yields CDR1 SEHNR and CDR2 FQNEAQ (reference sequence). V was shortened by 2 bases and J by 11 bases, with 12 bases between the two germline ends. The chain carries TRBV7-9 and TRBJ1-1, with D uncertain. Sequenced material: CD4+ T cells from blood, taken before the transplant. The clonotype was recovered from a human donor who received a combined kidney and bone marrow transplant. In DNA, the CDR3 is TGTGCCAGCAGCTTATCGGGAAATGCGGCTTTCTTT. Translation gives CASSLSGNAAFF.